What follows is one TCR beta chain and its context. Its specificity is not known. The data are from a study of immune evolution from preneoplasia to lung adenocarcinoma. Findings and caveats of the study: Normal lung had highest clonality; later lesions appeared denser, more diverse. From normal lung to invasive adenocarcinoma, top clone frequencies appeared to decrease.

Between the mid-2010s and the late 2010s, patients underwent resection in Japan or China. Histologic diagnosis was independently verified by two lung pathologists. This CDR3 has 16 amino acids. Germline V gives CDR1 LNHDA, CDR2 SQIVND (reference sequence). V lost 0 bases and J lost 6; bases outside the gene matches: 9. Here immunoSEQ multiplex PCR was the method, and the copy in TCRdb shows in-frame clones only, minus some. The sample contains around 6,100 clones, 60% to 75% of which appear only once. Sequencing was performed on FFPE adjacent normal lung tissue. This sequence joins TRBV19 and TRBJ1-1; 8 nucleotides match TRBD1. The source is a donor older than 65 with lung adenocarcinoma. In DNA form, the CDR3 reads TGTGCCAGTAGTATAGATCAATCCAGGGGGCTCGCTGAAGCTTTCTTT. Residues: CASSIDQSRGLAEAFF. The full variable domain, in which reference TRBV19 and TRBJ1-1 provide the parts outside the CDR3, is DGGITQSPKYLFRKEGQNVTLSCEQNLNHDAMYWYRQDPGQGLRLIYYSQIVNDFQKGDIAEGYSVSREKKESFPLTVTSAQKNPTAFYLCASSIDQSRGLAEAFFGQGTRLTVV.